Detailed here is one T cell receptor (beta chain). Which antigen it targets is not known. Base qualities were left out, and no much larger clone turns up one base away. Sample time point, as interpreted from the label and publication: tumor resected at nephrectomy. The treatment or condition label of this sample denotes: 15 Gy SBRT to primary tumor, nephrectomy 4 weeks later. The samples were obtained from a clinical trial, where primary renal cell carcinomas were treated with 15 Gy stereotactic body radiation therapy and then removed by nephrectomy 4 weeks afterward. All patients had renal cell carcinoma with clear cell pathology. The tumors were dissociated mechanically, digested with collagenase/hyaluronidase at 37 degrees C, processed in gentleMACS C tubes, and kept in liquid nitrogen. The QIAamp DNA Blood Mini Kit (Qiagen) was used to prepare genomic DNA for TCR sequencing. The analyses included only samples that passed all quality control checks.

This sample is drawn from a study of radiation and T cells in renal cell carcinoma (dated by TCRdb to about 2020). Turning to the overall study: In total, 50 to 55 samples, comprising some 25 tumors and around 27 peripheral blood samples, were subjected to TCR beta sequencing. Across all 50 or so samples, 4,016,671 unique CDR3 nucleotide sequences, encoding 2,658,974 unique CDR3 amino acid sequences, were identified.

The CDR3 has 14 amino acids, counting the end cysteine and phenylalanine. The read is trimmed to its CDR3 DNA, 42 bases read in frame from base 1. Trimming removed 3 bases from V and 0 bases from J, leaving 9 bases between the germline ends. The germline V gene (reference sequence) sets CDR1 to LNHDA and CDR2 to SQIVND. TCR beta libraries were generated from genomic DNA with the immunoSEQ kit, following the manufacturer's recommendations. To prepare the libraries, a first multiplex PCR with proprietary primers was run, followed by a second PCR that added unique barcodes, and a bead cleanup was done after each round. Each sample batch included a kit-provided positive control reaction and a negative control reaction. The final libraries underwent checking on an Agilent 4200 TapeStation D1000 ScreenTape, volumetric pooling, and quantification by qPCR. An Illumina NextSeq500 fitted with a MidOutput 150-cycle cartridge performed the sequencing, running 156 Read1 cycles and 15 Index1 cycles with the kit's custom primers. The pooled library was loaded at around 1 pM, and about 20% PhiX control was spiked in. The original methods were these. The vendor-processed data were analyzed in R, and a clonotype was defined as all T cells that share the same CDR3 nucleotide sequence. For clone abundance analyses, frequencies were normalized to the 10,000 most abundant clones per sample. Public T cell clones, averaging fewer than five per sample, were removed before analysis. The dominant motif analysis was done with ImmunoMap using the PAM10 matrix, a gap penalty of 30, and a homology threshold of 0.3, and motifs with a cumulative frequency of at least 0.01 were considered dominant. Tumor-enriched and baseline blood-enriched clonotypes were defined by at least a 32-fold difference in abundance between compartments. The Baroni-Urbani and Buser coefficient was used to measure tumor-blood repertoire similarity, and groups were compared with two-tailed Wilcoxon tests in R. Entries here come from immuneACCESS through TCRdb and include only in-frame sequences with V and J called. Some clones fail to appear in such tables; in the studies checked, an unresolved V gene covers under half of the shortfall, and the cause of the remainder is unknown. The DNA was the basis for D and trimming; V, J and clone size are from that table. The sample contains about 18,000 clones, over 45% of them found a single time. The ten top clones hold over 9.5% of the sample.

What the research found in general, with its limitations: Because only small tumor regions of approximately 1 g were available, the study did not capture intratumoral heterogeneity. TCR clonality was higher in irradiated tumors than in controls, as the top 100 clonotypes made up an average of around 50% of the repertoire in irradiated tumors compared with about 45% in nephrectomy-only tumors. Because no pretreatment tumor biopsies were available, whether clonotypes were present in the tumor at baseline could not be determined. With a single-armed trial design, the study had no way to address how radiation dose or scheduling affects the TCR repertoire. A greater number of dominant CDR3 motifs was detected in irradiated tumors than in control tumors, and a larger share of the repertoire was occupied by these motifs in irradiated tumors than in control tumors. In blood, the top tumor clonotypes increased between baseline and 2 weeks post-radiation and then shrank by 4 weeks, which suggests that tumor-resident clones expanded only transiently.

The specimen was tumor tissue, collected from a patient whose treatment included radiotherapy and nephrectomy. The chain is made from TRBV19 and TRBJ2-7; perhaps TRBD2 is the D gene, with 6 bases matching. The TCR originated in a man between 50 and 59 years old with renal cell carcinoma. The nucleotide sequence reads TGTGCCAGTAGTATTCGGGGGAGCTCCTACGAGCAGTACTTC. Its protein reads: CASSIRGSSYEQYF. Extended through the reference TRBV19 and TRBJ2-7 proteins, this CDR3 yields the full variable domain: DGGITQSPKYLFRKEGQNVTLSCEQNLNHDAMYWYRQDPGQGLRLIYYSQIVNDFQKGDIAEGYSVSREKKESFPLTVTSAQKNPTAFYLCASSIRGSSYEQYFGPGTRLTVT.